These 27 T cell receptor beta chains originate from one sample sequenced in a study of OX40 agonist ivuxolimab in advanced cancers. Profiled with immunoSEQ multiplex PCR; TCRdb holds only in-frame clones, not every one. Here the sample spans approximately 12,000 clones, 69% being singletons. The sequencing used CD4+ or CD8+ T cells sorted from blood, collected in a trial of the OX40 agonist ivuxolimab. The receptor source for this set is an adult with an advanced solid tumor such as melanoma, head and neck, liver or kidney cancer.

The V gene is TRBV2, the J gene TRBJ1-2; a possible D gene is TRBD1 (6 bases). Germline CDR1 is SNHLY and CDR2 is FYNNEI. This CDR3 is 12 amino acids long. V gave up 9 bases and J gave up 8 bases, with 16 bases separating them. The DNA for the CDR3 is TGTGCCAGTGAAGGGGGGTTGGAGGGCTACACCTTC. This encodes CASEGGLEGYTF.

The gene calls are TRBV29-1 and TRBJ1-2; D uncertain. Deletions cut 3 bases from V and 3 bases from J, with 8 bases between. In germline, CDR1 is SQVTM, CDR2 ANQGSEA. The CDR3 is 12 amino acids. The CDR3 region is CSVEKVDYGYTF. The CDR3 DNA sequence: TGCAGCGTTGAGAAGGTTGACTATGGCTACACCTTC.

The rearrangement uses TRBV7-9 and TRBJ2-5; D is uncertain. The germline V gene encodes CDR1 SEHNR and CDR2 FQNEAQ (reference sequence). Trimming left V 4 bases short and J 2 bases short, with 11 bases between. This CDR3 contains 14 residues. CDR3 sequence (DNA): TGTGCCAGCAGCTCGGAGCAGATACAAGAGACCCAGTACTTC. This codes for CASSSEQIQETQYF.

This clone was detected once. The chain is built from TRBV7-9 and TRBJ1-5; D uncertain. CDR1 is SEHNR and CDR2 is FQNEAQ in the germline V gene (reference sequence). The CDR3 runs 14 residues. Trimming cost V 4 bases and J 1 base, with 8 bases left between them. The CDR3 loop is CASSYSESNQPQHF. CDR3 sequence (DNA): TGTGCCAGCAGCTATTCGGAAAGCAATCAGCCCCAGCATTTT.

CDR3 in amino acids: CASSFYRDSQYYSYEQYF. The CDR3 DNA sequence: TGTGCCAGCAGCTTTTACCGGGACAGCCAATACTATTCCTACGAGCAGTACTTC. V is TRBV7-8 and J is TRBJ2-7, with TRBD1 identical over 7 bases. Trimming at V came to 3 bases and at J to 1 base, leaving 15 bases not matched to a gene. Germline-derived CDR1 and CDR2 are SGHVS and FQNEAQ. CDR3 length equals 18 residues.

The CDR3 sequence: CASSESGDRNEKLFF. The CDR3 DNA reads TGTGCCAGCAGCGAGTCGGGGGACAGGAATGAAAAACTGTTTTTT. The chain joins TRBV9 to TRBJ1-4; 8 positions agree with TRBD1. Germline-derived CDR1 and CDR2 are SGDLS and YYNGEE. The V segment lost 3 bases and the J segment 5 bases; nucleotides outside the gene matches: 6. CDR3 size: 15 residues.

This clone qualifies as medium-sized. This chain links TRBV13 with TRBJ2-1; 7 nucleotides match TRBD2. Trimming removed 0 bases from V and 2 bases from J; junction bases left unmatched: 7. The CDR3 runs 17 residues. Germline-derived CDR1 and CDR2 are PRHDT and FYEKMQ (reference sequence). The CDR3: CASSLGWSGDAYNEQFF. DNA of the CDR3: TGTGCCAGCAGCTTAGGTTGGAGCGGGGACGCCTACAATGAGCAGTTCTTC. The variable domain in full, with the rest retrieved from reference TRBV13 and TRBJ2-1, is AAGVIQSPRHLIKEKRETATLKCYPIPRHDTVYWYQQGPGQDPQFLISFYEKMQSDKGSIPDRFSAQQFSDYHSELNMSSLELGDSALYFCASSLGWSGDAYNEQFFGPGTRLTVL.

This clone was counted a single time. The chain links TRBV9 to TRBJ1-1; D gene ambiguous. Looked up from germline, CDR1 is SGDLS and CDR2 is YYNGEE. Trimming pared 1 base from V and 2 bases from J, leaving 9 bases between. The CDR3 is 14 amino acids. This chain's CDR3 is CASSVPGLNTEAFF. CDR3 nucleotides: TGTGCCAGCAGCGTACCCGGACTTAACACTGAAGCTTTCTTT.

The gene calls are TRBV11-2 and TRBJ2-7, with D possibly matching TRBD2 (6 bases). The V gene's germline CDR1 is SGHAT and CDR2 FQNNGV. The CDR3 loop spans 15 amino acids. V shed 2 bases and J shed 2 bases, with 13 bases lying between them. CDR3 in amino acids: CASSLSGTGTYEQYF. CDR3 nucleotide sequence: TGTGCCAGCAGCTTATCCGGGACTGGGACCTACGAGCAGTACTTC.

The V gene is TRBV28, the J gene TRBJ2-5; no clear D. The J call is in doubt because the DNA end fits TRBJ2-7 better. The length of the CDR3 is 14 residues. The germline V gene has CDR1 MDHEN and CDR2 SYDVKM. The CDR3 DNA follows: TGTGCCAGCAGTTTTGGGTCGGCAGCCTACGAGCAGTACTTC. Its translation is CASSFGSAAYEQYF.

This clone was detected only a few times. V is TRBV27 and J is TRBJ2-7; a possible D gene is TRBD2 (5 bases). Deletions cut 8 bases from V and 1 base from J, with 27 bases between. The CDR3 is 18 amino acids. Germline V CDR1 and CDR2: MNHEY, SMNVEV (reference sequence). CDR3 bases: TGTGCCAGCGTACCTATGTCGGCCTTCCTTGGCGGGTCCTACGAGCAGTACTTC. Its translation is CASVPMSAFLGGSYEQYF.

This chain uses TRBV19 with TRBJ1-2, with no clear D. Germline V gene lookup returns CDR1 LNHDA and CDR2 SQIVND (reference sequence). This CDR3 contains 15 residues. V gave up 3 bases and J gave up 4 bases, with 15 bases separating them. The CDR3 DNA is TGTGCCAGTAGTATCCGAGAAGGGTTAGGCTATGGCTACACCTTC. As protein: CASSIREGLGYGYTF.

The chain has TRBV6-6 and TRBJ2-5; D possibly corresponds to TRBD1 (5 bases). V was pared by 0 bases and J by 5 bases, with 10 bases between. The germline V gene has CDR1 MNHNY and CDR2 SVGAGI (reference sequence). This CDR3 region has 14 residues. The CDR3 reads CASSYSGPLETQYF. DNA of the CDR3: TGTGCCAGCAGTTACTCGGGGCCCCTGGAGACCCAGTACTTC.

The J gene is TRBJ2-5, the V gene TRBV7-6, with a tentative D call TRBD1 (5 bases). This CDR3 is 15 amino acids long. The ends were cut back, 4 bases at V and 5 bases at J, with 17 bases in the middle. From germline, CDR1 is SGHVS and CDR2 FNYEAQ. CDR3 protein: CASSSAHGAGETQYF. The CDR3 coding sequence is TGTGCCAGCAGCTCCGCTCATGGAGCAGGGGAGACCCAGTACTTC.

This clone turned up a few times. The rearrangement links TRBV6-6 to TRBJ2-7, with a possible D match to TRBD2 (6 bases). The V end was cut by 6 bases, the J end by 1 base, with 10 bases between. This CDR3 is built from 13 residues. Germline V CDR1 and CDR2: MNHNY, SVGAGI (reference sequence). The CDR3 sequence: CASSPGGSYEQYF. DNA for the CDR3: TGTGCCAGCAGCCCCGGGGGATCCTACGAGCAGTACTTC.

This clone was detected a few times. V usage is TRBV15 and J usage is TRBJ2-1; D possibly uses TRBD1 or TRBD2 (5 bases each). Trimming removed 6 bases from V and 8 bases from J, with 17 bases in between. Germline-derived CDR1 and CDR2 are LNHNV and YYDKDF (reference sequence). This CDR3 has 14 residues. DNA of the CDR3: TGTGCCACCAGACAGGCCGGGGCTCCCCATGAGCAGTTCTTC. This codes for CATRQAGAPHEQFF.

The chain combines TRBV7-9 with TRBJ2-3, with TRBD1 identical over 9 bases. The V gene end was trimmed by 3 bases and the J gene end by 4 bases; junction bases not matched to a gene: 5. The CDR3 runs 15 residues. CDR1 SEHNR and CDR2 FQNEAQ come from the germline V gene (reference sequence). The CDR3 reads CASSFRTGEADTQYF. The CDR3 DNA reads as TGTGCCAGCAGCTTCAGGACAGGGGAGGCAGATACGCAGTATTTT.

The chain uses TRBV6-6 and TRBJ2-7, with TRBD1 matching 8 bases. Trimming cost V 4 bases and J 2 bases; bases outside gene matches: 4. In germline, CDR1 is MNHNY, CDR2 SVGAGI (reference sequence). The length of the CDR3 is 14 residues. The CDR3 nucleotides are TGTGCCAGCAGTTTTGGACAGGGTCCCTACGAGCAGTACTTC. It codes for CASSFGQGPYEQYF.

The genes are TRBV7-9 and TRBJ2-1; the D gene is possibly TRBD1 (6 bases). The length of the CDR3 is 15 residues. CDR1 and CDR2 (germline): SEHNR, FQNEAQ (reference sequence). The V end lost 0 bases, the J end lost 7 bases, and 13 bases lay between the germline ends. The CDR3, as DNA: TGTGCCAGCAGCTTAGCGTACAGGGTAGGGAATGAGCAGTTCTTC. Translated: CASSLAYRVGNEQFF.

In the case of this clone: Other DNA sequences in the same sample also yield this CDR3. V is TRBV28 and J is TRBJ2-7; D uncertain. The CDR3 contains 14 residues. Germline V gives CDR1 MDHEN, CDR2 SYDVKM. V shed 1 base and J shed 2 bases, with 9 bases lying between them. Here the CDR3 reads CASSLSGGAYEQYF. In DNA form, the CDR3 reads TGTGCCAGCAGTTTATCGGGCGGAGCCTACGAGCAGTACTTC.

V and J are TRBV28 and TRBJ2-2; D may correspond to TRBD1 or TRBD2 (6 bases each). CDR3 length: 15 amino acids. V shed 6 bases and J shed 5 bases, with 16 bases lying between them. Germline-derived CDR1 and CDR2 are MDHEN and SYDVKM. CDR3 in amino acids: CASSPLQGGTGELFF. CDR3 in DNA: TGTGCCAGCAGCCCTTTACAGGGAGGTACCGGGGAGCTGTTTTTT.

The chain combines TRBV9 with TRBJ1-1; D may be TRBD1 (6 bases). The V gene lost 3 bases and the J gene lost 1 base, with 13 bases spanning the gap. The CDR3 loop spans 15 amino acids. The germline V gene has CDR1 SGDLS and CDR2 YYNGEE. In DNA form, the CDR3 reads TGTGCCAGCAGCGCCACGGGGGCACCGAACACTGAAGCTTTCTTT. Protein product: CASSATGAPNTEAFF.

This clone counts as medium-sized. V and J are TRBV28 and TRBJ1-3; no clear D. Germline V gives CDR1 MDHEN, CDR2 SYDVKM. Trimming took off 0 bases at V and 0 bases at J, with 6 bases between the two ends. This CDR3 has 15 residues. CDR3 amino acids: CASSLWGSSGNTIYF. The CDR3 region has the DNA TGTGCCAGCAGTTTATGGGGGTCCTCTGGAAACACCATATATTTT.

This clone is labeled medium-sized. J is TRBJ2-5 and V is TRBV28; D possibly matches TRBD1 or TRBD2 (6 bases each). The V end lost 5 bases, the J end lost 4 bases, and 26 bases lay between the germline ends. The germline V gene encodes CDR1 MDHEN and CDR2 SYDVKM. This CDR3 is 18 amino acids long. CDR3 nucleotide sequence: TGTGCCAGCAGTCCATTGGCCGCCTCGGGGGCTTTAGGAGAGACCCAGTACTTC. Amino acids: CASSPLAASGALGETQYF. Full variable domain (remainder filled in from reference TRBV28 and TRBJ2-5): DVKVTQSSRYLVKRTGEKVFLECVQDMDHENMFWYRQDPGLGLRLIYFSYDVKMKEKGDIPEGYSVSREKKERFSLILESASTNQTSMYLCASSPLAASGALGETQYFGPGTRLLVL.

The CDR3, as DNA: TGTGCCAGCAGCTTAGTGTGGGGAGATATCACAGATACGCAGTATTTT. Translated, it gives CASSLVWGDITDTQYF. This chain connects TRBV7-8 to TRBJ2-3; a possible D gene is TRBD2 (5 bases). The CDR3 totals 16 residues. The germline CDR1 and CDR2 sequences are SGHVS and FQNEAQ. V gave up 1 base and J gave up 2 bases, with 13 bases separating them. Variable domain in full (rest from reference TRBV7-8 and TRBJ2-3): GAGVSQSPRYKVAKRGQDVALRCDPISGHVSLFWYQQALGQGPEFLTYFQNEAQLDKSGLPSDRFFAERPEGSVSTLKIQRTQQEDSAVYLCASSLVWGDITDTQYFGPGTRLTVL.

The V and J genes are TRBV5-4 and TRBJ2-1; no firm D call. Trimming removed 0 bases at V and 9 bases at J, with 4 bases between. Germline-derived CDR1 and CDR2 are SGHNT and YYREEE (reference sequence). The CDR3 is made up of 11 amino acids. This CDR3 reads CASSLGTEQFF. The CDR3 nucleotides read TGTGCCAGCAGCTTGGGGACTGAGCAGTTCTTC.

V is TRBV7-8 and J is TRBJ2-7; D is possibly TRBD2 (5 bases). CDR3 length: 12 residues. Germline loops: CDR1 SGHVS, CDR2 FQNEAQ. The ends were cut back, 5 bases at V and 7 bases at J, with 12 bases in the middle. CDR3 region: CASSPDWGEQYF. In DNA form, the CDR3 reads TGTGCCAGCAGCCCGGACTGGGGAGAGCAGTACTTC.